The 20 T cell receptor beta chains below were found in one sample sequenced in a study of T cell changes during pregnancy in multiple sclerosis. Libraries were prepared by immunoSEQ multiplex PCR; TCRdb keeps only in-frame clonotypes and omits some of them. The sample yields about 40,000 clones, approximately 94% seen once. Sequencing was performed on peripheral blood, taken in the third trimester of pregnancy. These receptor sequences come from a female donor with multiple sclerosis, enrolled in a pregnancy study.

The genes are TRBV19 and TRBJ1-1; no reliable D call. The length of the CDR3 is 14 residues. V was cut by 1 base and J by 3 bases, with 9 bases left in between. CDR1 and CDR2 (germline): LNHDA, SQIVND (reference sequence). CDR3 in amino acids: CASSIGATYTEAFF. The CDR3 coding sequence is TGTGCCAGTAGTATAGGGGCGACCTACACTGAAGCTTTCTTT.

The chain joins TRBV7-8 to TRBJ2-7, with 7 bases matching TRBD1. The CDR3 is 12 residues long. Trimming at V came to 5 bases and at J to 5 bases, leaving 3 bases not matched to a gene. CDR1 is SGHVS and CDR2 is FQNEAQ in the germline V gene. DNA of the CDR3: TGTGCCAGCAGCCTAGACAGGGACGAGCAGTACTTC. It translates to CASSLDRDEQYF. Complete variable domain (other parts from reference TRBV7-8 and TRBJ2-7): GAGVSQSPRYKVAKRGQDVALRCDPISGHVSLFWYQQALGQGPEFLTYFQNEAQLDKSGLPSDRFFAERPEGSVSTLKIQRTQQEDSAVYLCASSLDRDEQYFGPGTRLTVT.

This CDR3 reads CASSSDRPPTGYTF. CDR3 nucleotide sequence: TGTGCCAGCAGTTCGGACAGGCCACCTACAGGCTACACCTTC. This sequence joins TRBV27 and TRBJ1-2, with 7 bases aligning to TRBD1. There are 14 residues in the CDR3. V was clipped by 4 bases and J by 8 bases; unmatched bases: 10. CDR1 and CDR2 (germline): MNHEY, SMNVEV (reference sequence).

The V call is TRBV28, the J call TRBJ1-6; no clear D gene. This CDR3 is built from 14 residues. CDR1 is MDHEN and CDR2 is SYDVKM in the germline V gene. Trimming removed 3 bases from V and 7 bases from J, with 10 bases in between. This CDR3 is CASSLRGGNSPLHF. The CDR3 bases are TGTGCCAGCAGTTTGAGAGGAGGGAATTCACCCCTCCACTTT.

The rearrangement links TRBV7-9 to TRBJ2-1; TRBD1 aligns across 7 bases. CDR1 SEHNR and CDR2 FQNEAQ come from the germline V gene (reference sequence). This CDR3 spans 13 amino acids. After removal of 3 bases from V and 7 bases from J, the junction contained 3 bases not matched to a gene. This chain's CDR3 is CASSFPQGNEQFF. The CDR3 DNA reads as TGTGCCAGCAGCTTCCCACAGGGGAATGAGCAGTTCTTC.

This chain links TRBV5-6 with TRBJ2-5; 7 nucleotides agree with TRBD1. After removal of 6 bases from V and 5 bases from J, the junction contained 7 bases not matched to a gene. Germline V gene lookup returns CDR1 SGHDT and CDR2 YYEEEE. CDR3 size: 13 residues. The CDR3, as DNA: TGTGCCAGCACCCGACAGGGTCGGGAGACCCAGTACTTC. Translating it yields CASTRQGRETQYF.

The gene calls are TRBV6-5 and TRBJ1-6; TRBD1 aligns across 9 bases. Germline V CDR1 and CDR2: MNHEY, SVGAGI. V shed 6 bases and J 10 bases; nucleotides not matched to a gene: 7. The length of the CDR3 is 14 residues. The CDR3 bases are TGTGCCAGCAGCAGACAGGGGGTTGGATCACCCCTCCACTTT. Its protein is CASSRQGVGSPLHF.

This chain joins TRBV6-4 and TRBJ2-1; D may be TRBD2 (5 bases). This CDR3 spans 14 amino acids. In germline, CDR1 is MRHNA, CDR2 SNTAGT. V shed 3 bases and J shed 2 bases, with 8 bases lying between them. CDR3 DNA: TGTGCCAGCAGTGAAGAGGGAGCCTACAATGAGCAGTTCTTC. Amino acids: CASSEEGAYNEQFF.

CDR3 amino acids: CASSPTGTYGYTF. CDR3 bases: TGTGCCAGCAGTCCGACAGGGACTTATGGCTACACCTTC. The genes are TRBV25-1 and TRBJ1-2, with 7 nucleotides matching TRBD1. Germline CDR1 and CDR2: MGHDK and SYGVNS. CDR3 length: 13 amino acids. V lost 5 bases, J lost 5 bases, and 5 bases stayed unmatched.

The CDR3 protein is CASSLTEGQTYEQYF. The CDR3 nucleotides read TGTGCCAGCAGCTTAACGGAGGGTCAGACCTACGAGCAGTACTTC. This rearrangement joins TRBV7-9 to TRBJ2-7, with a possible D match to TRBD2 (6 bases). This CDR3 has 15 residues. Germline CDR1 and CDR2: SEHNR and FQNEAQ (reference sequence). Trimming stripped 2 bases from V and 2 bases from J, with 13 bases between.

V and J are TRBV18 and TRBJ1-2; 8 bases map to TRBD1. The CDR3 spans 15 residues. The germline V gene encodes CDR1 KGHSH and CDR2 LQKENI. V lost 3 bases to trimming and J lost 4 bases; unmatched junction nucleotides: 7. The CDR3 nucleotides read TGTGCCAGCTCACCCTCACAGGGACAGGTCTATGGCTACACCTTC. Its protein is CASSPSQGQVYGYTF.

The chain combines TRBV6-5 with TRBJ1-1, with 8 bases identical to TRBD1. The J segment lost 2 bases and the V segment lost 6 bases, leaving 5 bases of the junction unmatched. The CDR3 contains 14 residues. Germline loops: CDR1 MNHEY, CDR2 SVGAGI. The CDR3 coding sequence is TGTGCCAGCAGCACCGGACAGGGAAACACTGAAGCTTTCTTT. Protein sequence: CASSTGQGNTEAFF.

This sequence joins TRBV19 and TRBJ1-6; D uncertain. V lost 3 bases and J 4 bases, leaving 7 bases between the germline ends. Germline CDR1 and CDR2: LNHDA and SQIVND (reference sequence). CDR3 length: 14 residues. The chain's CDR3 is CASSIMAYNSPLHF. DNA for the CDR3: TGTGCCAGTAGTATCATGGCATATAATTCACCCCTCCACTTT.

V gene TRBV11-3 combines with J gene TRBJ2-7; 10 bases fit TRBD2. The CDR3 covers 15 residues. With V trimmed by 5 bases and J by 2 bases, 6 bases remained unmatched. Germline V CDR1 and CDR2: SGHNT, YENEEA. DNA of the CDR3: TGTGCCAGCAGCAAACTAGCGGGGCCGACCTACGAGCAGTACTTC. Translated: CASSKLAGPTYEQYF.

The CDR3 sequence is CASSSGTGTRNTEAFF. CDR3 sequence (DNA): TGTGCCAGCAGCTCCGGGACAGGGACGAGGAACACTGAAGCTTTCTTT. The rearrangement links TRBV5-4 to TRBJ1-1; 9 nucleotides align to TRBD1. Germline-derived CDR1 and CDR2 are SGHNT and YYREEE (reference sequence). V trimming: 3 bases; J trimming: 1 base; junction bases outside the gene matches: 7. The length of the CDR3 is 16 residues.

The chain couples TRBV19 to TRBJ1-2; perhaps TRBD1 as D (6 bases). This CDR3 region has 13 residues. Germline loops: CDR1 LNHDA, CDR2 SQIVND (reference sequence). Trimming cost V 0 bases and J 9 bases, with 11 bases left between them. The CDR3 DNA reads TGTGCCAGTAGTATAGAGGGTCAGGGGAGCTACACCTTC. It yields the protein CASSIEGQGSYTF.

The V gene is TRBV5-5, the J gene TRBJ1-2, with D uncertain. V lost 0 bases, J lost 5 bases, and 5 bases lay in between. There are 12 residues in the CDR3. Germline V lookup: CDR1 SGHKS, CDR2 YYEKEE (reference sequence). For the CDR3, the DNA is TGTGCCAGCAGCTTGGTCGGGTATGGCTACACCTTC. It specifies CASSLVGYGYTF.

This sequence joins TRBV1 and TRBJ1-4; the table's D gene call, TRBD1, was not cross checked with the DNA. TRBV1 is an annotated pseudogene. The CDR3 totals 17 residues. CDR3 residues: CTSSQGPQGATNEKLFF. For the CDR3, the DNA is TGCACCAGCAGCCAAGGGCCGCAGGGGGCAACTAATGAAAAACTGTTTTTT.

This clone was seen just once. The CDR3 nucleotides are TGTGCCAGCAGCTTGTGGGGCCTGGGTCAGTACTTC. It translates to CASSLWGLGQYF. The rearrangement links TRBV5-6 to TRBJ2-4; a weak D match, TRBD1 (5 bases). Germline V gene data show CDR1 as SGHDT and CDR2 as YYEEEE. CDR3 size: 12 residues. With 1 base removed from V and 12 bases from J, the gap between germline ends came to 11 bases.

This sequence joins TRBV30 and TRBJ1-1, with 9 bases fitting TRBD1. The length of the CDR3 is 14 residues. Germline-derived CDR1 and CDR2 are GTSNPN and SVGIG (reference sequence). After removal of 3 bases from V and 4 bases from J, the junction contained 6 bases not matched to a gene. The CDR3 nucleotides are TGTGCCTGGAGGGAACAGGGGGCGAGCACTGAAGCTTTCTTT. It codes for CAWREQGASTEAFF. Based on the CDR3 plus reference TRBV30 and TRBJ1-1, the full variable domain is SQTIHQWPATLVQPVGSPLSLECTVEGTSNPNLYWYRQAAGRGLQLLFYSVGIGQISSEVPQNLSASRPQDRQFILSSKKLLLSDSGFYLCAWREQGASTEAFFGQGTRLTVV.